The T cell receptor beta chain described here comes from a study of T cells after posttransplantation cyclophosphamide. General study points: TRB clonality was highly associated with recipient CMV seropositivity and reactivation. Tissue-infiltrating T cells from skin or gut overlapped little with blood T cells. Later post-transplant blood repertoires were often dominated by donor CD8+ memory clones.

Produced via immunoSEQ multiplex PCR; TCRdb's table is partial and in-frame only. This sample carries approximately 3,200 clones, none of them present only once. Cyclophosphamide on days +3 and +4 followed busulfan-fludarabine conditioning and a marrow graft. This clone was found a few times. Its antigen remains unidentified. V was pared by 4 bases and J by 8 bases, with 6 bases of the junction left unmatched. CDR3 length: 15 amino acids. The germline gives CDR1 SGDLS, CDR2 YYNGEE. The TCR sequence derives from a female patient in her 60s who received an allogeneic stem cell transplant from a related donor and was CMV-positive. Some T cells may be graft donor cells. The sequencing used PBMCs, collected after allogeneic stem cell transplant with posttransplant cyclophosphamide. The gene calls are TRBV9 and TRBJ2-1, with 13 bases fitting TRBD2. CDR3 bases: TGTGCCAGCAGCCAACTAGCGGGAGGGGGGGATGAGCAGTTCTTC. Its protein is CASSQLAGGGDEQFF.